One and the same sample provided the 18 T cell receptor beta chains below, sequenced in a study of T cell responses to AZD1222 COVID-19 vaccine. Method: immunoSEQ multiplex PCR; TCRdb's copy keeps in-frame clones and lacks some. Among under 110,000 clones listed, roughly 86% were seen once. The specimen comprised peripheral blood, sampled 28 days after the second AZD1222 dose. These receptors were taken from an adult who received the AZD1222 COVID-19 vaccine.

The rearrangement links TRBV28 to TRBJ2-7, with unresolved D. CDR1 and CDR2 (germline): MDHEN, SYDVKM. This CDR3 is built from 12 residues. Trimming removed 2 bases from V and 5 bases from J, with 7 bases in between. CDR3: CASSLVGNEQYF. CDR3 DNA sequence: TGTGCCAGCAGTTTAGTGGGAAACGAGCAGTACTTC.

V usage is TRBV2 and J usage is TRBJ1-5; D gene unclear. Germline V gene data show CDR1 as SNHLY and CDR2 as FYNNEI. The CDR3 length is 14 residues. V shed 5 bases and J shed 5 bases, with 13 bases lying between them. CDR3 protein: CASSQSYADQPQHF. DNA for the CDR3: TGTGCCAGCAGTCAATCATATGCCGATCAGCCCCAGCATTTT.

This chain links TRBV9 with TRBJ2-3; D gene unclear. Germline values: CDR1 SGDLS, CDR2 YYNGEE. The CDR3 contains 14 residues. The V end lost 2 bases, the J end lost 0 bases, and 7 bases lay between the germline ends. CDR3 in amino acids: CASSVGSSTDTQYF. CDR3 coding DNA: TGTGCCAGCAGCGTTGGGTCAAGCACAGATACGCAGTATTTT.

The V and J genes are TRBV6-5 and TRBJ2-7; D ambiguous. CDR3 length equals 14 residues. Between the trimmed V and J ends, which lost 0 bases and 6 bases, there was a span of 12 bases. In germline, CDR1 is MNHEY, CDR2 SVGAGI. The CDR3 loop reads CASSYSFGHSEQYF. The CDR3, as DNA: TGTGCCAGCAGTTACTCTTTTGGCCACAGCGAGCAGTACTTC.

On this clone itself: The sample contains more than one DNA sequence encoding this CDR3. This chain connects TRBV12-3 or TRBV12-4 to TRBJ1-1, with D possibly being TRBD1 (5 bases). V lost 3 bases, J lost 2 bases, and 7 bases lay in between. The CDR3 has 13 amino acids. The CDR3 protein is CASSLQGNTEAFF. The CDR3 DNA reads TGTGCCAGCAGTTTGCAGGGCAACACTGAAGCTTTCTTT.

The chain employs TRBV18 and TRBJ1-3, with D possibly matching TRBD1 (5 bases). CDR3 length: 18 residues. The germline CDR1 and CDR2 sequences are KGHSH and LQKENI. V was pared by 1 base and J by 1 base, with 17 bases between. The CDR3 reads CASSPLGAYNPSGNTIYF. For the CDR3, the DNA is TGTGCCAGCTCACCACTCGGGGCCTACAACCCATCTGGAAACACCATATATTTT.

The chain combines TRBV19 with TRBJ2-6; the match to TRBD1 covers 7 bases. The CDR3 has 19 residues. The V segment lost 4 bases and the J segment 1 base; nucleotides outside the gene matches: 13. Germline V CDR1 and CDR2: LNHDA, SQIVND (reference sequence). CDR3 sequence: CASSSMRGTVLSGANVLTF. The CDR3 nucleotides are TGTGCCAGTAGTAGCATGAGGGGGACAGTTCTGTCTGGGGCCAACGTCCTGACTTTC. The full variable domain, completed using reference TRBV19 and TRBJ2-6, is DGGITQSPKYLFRKEGQNVTLSCEQNLNHDAMYWYRQDPGQGLRLIYYSQIVNDFQKGDIAEGYSVSREKKESFPLTVTSAQKNPTAFYLCASSSMRGTVLSGANVLTFGAGSRLTVL.

The V call is TRBV28, the J call TRBJ2-1; TRBD1 agrees at 7 bases. Germline V lookup: CDR1 MDHEN, CDR2 SYDVKM. Germline trimming cut 4 bases from V and 6 bases from J; bases unmatched to any gene: 9. The CDR3 is 15 residues long. The CDR3 loop reads CASSSTGPRLNEQFF. The CDR3 bases are TGTGCCAGCAGTTCGACAGGGCCTCGCCTCAATGAGCAGTTCTTC. Full variable domain (missing parts from reference TRBV28 and TRBJ2-1): DVKVTQSSRYLVKRTGEKVFLECVQDMDHENMFWYRQDPGLGLRLIYFSYDVKMKEKGDIPEGYSVSREKKERFSLILESASTNQTSMYLCASSSTGPRLNEQFFGPGTRLTVL.

The sample holds one count of this clone. The V call is TRBV2, the J call TRBJ2-2, with 9 nucleotides matching TRBD2. CDR1 and CDR2 (germline): SNHLY, FYNNEI. This CDR3 is built from 14 residues. V lost 8 bases and J lost 7; bases outside the gene matches: 8. CDR3 coding DNA: TGTGCCAGCGTTACGCGGGAGGGACACGGGGAGCTGTTTTTT. It specifies CASVTREGHGELFF.

This chain uses TRBV9 with TRBJ2-1, with D unresolved. The germline V gene encodes CDR1 SGDLS and CDR2 YYNGEE. The CDR3 sequence is 14 residues long. V was clipped by 3 bases and J by 4 bases, with 11 bases between them. DNA of the CDR3: TGTGCCAGCAGCGCATTCTCTACTTACAATGAGCAGTTCTTC. It codes for CASSAFSTYNEQFF.

The genes are TRBV3-1 (or the pseudogene TRBV3-2) and TRBJ2-2; tentative D call: TRBD1 (6 bases). The CDR3 is made up of 15 amino acids. V dropped 3 bases and J dropped 6 bases, with 14 bases sitting between them. Looked up from germline, CDR1 is LGHDT and CDR2 is YNNKEL (reference sequence). The CDR3 is CASSHQQGPPGELFF. CDR3 DNA: TGTGCCAGCAGCCATCAACAGGGCCCTCCCGGGGAGCTGTTTTTT.

On this clone itself: At one boundary the junction diverges from the germline segment, which might be a read error. The chain joins TRBV2 to TRBJ2-1, with TRBD2 as a possible D gene (5 bases). Germline values: CDR1 SNHLY, CDR2 FYNNEI. The CDR3 extends over 12 amino acids. This CDR3 is CASSYTRDVSIF. CDR3 nucleotide sequence: TGTGCCAGCAGCTACACTAGAGACGTAAGCATCTTC.

The chain couples TRBV7-3 to TRBJ2-2; D is perhaps TRBD2 (5 bases). Trimming pared 5 bases from V and 7 bases from J, leaving 8 bases between. The CDR3 runs to 12 residues. CDR1 and CDR2 (germline): SGHTA, FQGTGA. In DNA form, the CDR3 reads TGTGCCAGCAGCCCCGGAGGCGGGGAGCTGTTTTTT. Protein sequence: CASSPGGGELFF.

The V call is TRBV9, the J call TRBJ1-5, with TRBD1 matching over 9 bases. The CDR3 has 15 residues. The germline V gene has CDR1 SGDLS and CDR2 YYNGEE. Trimming at V came to 0 bases and at J to 3 bases, leaving 1 base not matched to a gene. DNA for the CDR3: TGTGCCAGCAGCGTAGGGGACAGGGACAATCAGCCCCAGCATTTT. This codes for CASSVGDRDNQPQHF. The full variable domain, rest sourced from reference TRBV9 and TRBJ1-5, is DSGVTQTPKHLITATGQRVTLRCSPRSGDLSVYWYQQSLDQGLQFLIQYYNGEERAKGNILERFSAQQFPDLHSELNLSSLELGDSALYFCASSVGDRDNQPQHFGDGTRLSIL.

V usage is TRBV30 and J usage is TRBJ1-5; no definite D call. Germline values: CDR1 GTSNPN, CDR2 SVGIG (reference sequence). The CDR3 contains 16 residues. Trimming took 3 bases from V and 0 from J, leaving 15 bases between them. CDR3 nucleotide sequence: TGTGCCTGGAGCCCCGGGGTGGGATATAGCAATCAGCCCCAGCATTTT. Translation gives CAWSPGVGYSNQPQHF.

The V call is TRBV4-2, the J call TRBJ2-7, with a weak D call TRBD2 (5 bases). This CDR3 is built from 12 residues. V dropped 3 bases and J dropped 7 bases, with 10 bases sitting between them. CDR1 LGHNA and CDR2 YNFKEQ come from the germline V gene. The CDR3 protein is CASSHFPGEQYF. The DNA of the CDR3 is TGTGCCAGCAGCCACTTTCCGGGGGAGCAGTACTTC.

This rearrangement joins TRBV5-1 to TRBJ2-1; perhaps TRBD1 as D (5 bases). Germline V lookup: CDR1 SGHRS, CDR2 YFSETQ. V was shortened by 0 bases and J by 4 bases, with 14 bases between the two germline ends. This CDR3 region has 16 residues. The CDR3 DNA is TGCGCCAGCAGCTTGGCCCCGACAGTACAATACAATGAGCAGTTCTTC. Encoded protein: CASSLAPTVQYNEQFF.

J is TRBJ1-1 and V is TRBV4-2; weak D call: TRBD1 (5 bases). CDR3 length: 14 residues. Trimming pared 2 bases from V and 8 bases from J, leaving 15 bases between. Germline V gene sequence: CDR1 LGHNA, CDR2 YNFKEQ. CDR3 loop: CASSQQASSGEAFF. The CDR3 DNA sequence: TGTGCCAGCAGCCAACAGGCTTCCTCAGGGGAAGCTTTCTTT.